This record covers a single T cell receptor (beta chain). The data were obtained in a study of blood T cell repertoires in COVID-19. Overall study context: Italy, Spain and the United States were the sources of the convalescent and acute COVID-19 samples. PBMCs, B-cell-depleted T cells, or T cells provided the cDNA or gDNA that made up the material.

In the original processing: Estimation of nucleated cell counts was performed using reference gene primer amplification. Measured with immunoSEQ multiplex PCR; TCRdb has only the in-frame clones, and not every one. The D gene and trimming were derived from the DNA, and the V and J assignments and clone size from that table. Here the sample spans about 220,000 clones, roughly 82% being singletons. The sequencing sample was made of peripheral blood. This receptor was obtained from a woman in her 70s with acute or convalescent COVID-19.

CDR3 loop: CAISAGGWGQPQHF. For the CDR3, the DNA is TGTGCCATCAGTGCGGGGGGGTGGGGTCAGCCCCAGCATTTT. The J gene is TRBJ1-5, the V gene TRBV10-3; TRBD1 might be the D (5 bases). In germline, CDR1 is ENHRY, CDR2 SYGVKD. The CDR3 sequence is 14 residues long. The V end was cut by 4 bases, the J end by 6 bases, with 13 bases between.